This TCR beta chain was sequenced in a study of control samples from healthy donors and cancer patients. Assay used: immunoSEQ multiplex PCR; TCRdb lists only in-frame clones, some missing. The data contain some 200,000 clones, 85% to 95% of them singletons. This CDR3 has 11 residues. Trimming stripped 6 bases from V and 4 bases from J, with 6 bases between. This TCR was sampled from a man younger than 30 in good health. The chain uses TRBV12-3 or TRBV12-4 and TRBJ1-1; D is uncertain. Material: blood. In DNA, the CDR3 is TGTGCCAGCAGGTACGGCACTGAAGCTTTCTTT. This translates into CASRYGTEAFF.